Below, one TCR beta chain is given with its context. The data belong to a study of blood T cell repertoires in COVID-19. Whole-study context: Samples came from the United States, Italy and Spain, spanning acute and convalescent COVID-19.

The repertoire was sequenced with immunoSEQ multiplex PCR; TCRdb's copy has only in-frame clones and lacks some. The data hold fewer than 250,000 clones, with 85% to 95% observed a single time. V lost 1 base, J lost 0 bases, and 14 bases lay in between. From germline, CDR1 is SGHDT and CDR2 YYEEEE. The CDR3 extends over 18 amino acids. The receptor's source is a man in his thirties or forties with COVID-19, enrolled during active disease. The chain has TRBV5-6 and TRBJ2-6; a possible D gene is TRBD2 (6 bases). Sequenced input: peripheral blood. This CDR3 reads CASSLLQGGPSGANVLTF. Written as DNA, the CDR3 is TGTGCCAGCAGCTTGTTGCAAGGAGGGCCCTCTGGGGCCAACGTCCTGACTTTC. Using reference TRBV5-6 and TRBJ2-6 for the parts outside the CDR3, the full variable domain is DAGVTQSPTHLIKTRGQQVTLRCSPKSGHDTVSWYQQALGQGPQFIFQYYEEEERQRGNFPDRFSGHQFPNYSSELNVNALLLGDSALYLCASSLLQGGPSGANVLTFGAGSRLTVL.